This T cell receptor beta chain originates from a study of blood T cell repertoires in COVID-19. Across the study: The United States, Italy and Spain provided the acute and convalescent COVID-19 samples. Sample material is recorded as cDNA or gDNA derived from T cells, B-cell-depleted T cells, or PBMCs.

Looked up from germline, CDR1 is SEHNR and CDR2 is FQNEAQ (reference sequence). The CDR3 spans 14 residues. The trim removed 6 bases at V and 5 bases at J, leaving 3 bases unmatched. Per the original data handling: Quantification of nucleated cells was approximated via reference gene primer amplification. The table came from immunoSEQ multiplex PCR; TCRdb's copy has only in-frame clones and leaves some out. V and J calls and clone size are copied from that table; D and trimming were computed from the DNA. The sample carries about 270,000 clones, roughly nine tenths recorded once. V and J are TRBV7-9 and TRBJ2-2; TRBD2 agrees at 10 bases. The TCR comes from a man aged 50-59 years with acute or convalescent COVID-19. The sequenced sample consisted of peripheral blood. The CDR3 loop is CASSPSGGTGELFF. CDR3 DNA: TGTGCCAGCAGTCCTAGCGGGGGTACCGGGGAGCTGTTTTTT.